This T cell receptor (beta chain) appears in the sequencing data of a study of T-cell memory formation after mild COVID-19. Study-wide results and limits: Clones shrinking between day 15 and 85 showed a balanced CD4/CD8 split, and those that grew later tilted toward CD4+. The main location of contracting CD4+ clones was CM and EM, and that of contracting CD8+ clones was EMRA.

A remark on this clonotype: Its antigen is still unknown.

UMIs and sample barcodes were carried by the TCR alpha and TCR beta cDNA libraries that 5'RACE produced using constant-segment primers. TCRdb reanalysed the 5' RACE reads using MiXCR and keeps one entry per CDR3 protein. This sample has 100,000 to 150,000 distinct CDR3 sequences, with over 15% found just once. The CDR3 covers 17 residues. V shed 4 bases, J shed 2 bases, and the junction held 10 bases outside the gene matches. CDR1 SGHRS and CDR2 YFSETQ come from the germline V gene. The source material was PBMCs or a T cell subset sorted from them (not recorded which). The TCR comes from a man younger than 30 who had mild COVID-19 (a few samples of this study predate the infection). Cell type and time point are not known. This chain links TRBV5-1 with TRBJ2-3, with TRBD2 matching 10 bases. The CDR3 protein is CASSRGLAGVSTDTQYF. The CDR3 DNA sequence: TGCGCCAGCAGCCGAGGGCTAGCGGGGGTCTCCACAGATACGCAGTATTTT.